Below are 27 T cell receptor beta chains sequenced from a single sample in a study of T cell clones after liver transplantation. Libraries were prepared by immunoSEQ multiplex PCR; TCRdb keeps only in-frame clonotypes and omits some of them. The sample includes about 20,000 clones, roughly 74% seen only once; the top ten take 30% to 45%. Sequencing used CD8+ T cells from blood, obtained 54 months after liver transplant. The receptors were sampled from a human patient who received a liver transplant. Some of the T cells may derive from the graft donor.

This chain links TRBV5-5 with TRBJ2-7; D is unclear. The germline V gene has CDR1 SGHKS and CDR2 YYEKEE (reference sequence). V was clipped by 2 bases and J by 2 bases, with 5 bases between them. This CDR3 has 12 residues. CDR3 sequence: CASSFTTYEQYF. As DNA, the CDR3 is TGTGCCAGCAGCTTTACAACCTACGAGCAGTACTTC.

This clone was observed once. This chain uses TRBV27 with TRBJ1-5; 7 bases line up with TRBD1. CDR1 and CDR2 from the germline V gene are MNHEY and SMNVEV (reference sequence). There are 15 residues in the CDR3. Losses at the gene ends were 6 bases for V and 5 bases for J; bases not matched to a gene: 10. The CDR3 loop reads CASSPTGAGHQPQHF. CDR3 nucleotide sequence: TGTGCCAGCAGCCCCACAGGGGCGGGCCATCAGCCCCAGCATTTT.

The chain couples TRBV11-2 to TRBJ2-7; 11 bases match TRBD1. The CDR3 runs 16 residues. The germline CDR1 and CDR2 sequences are SGHAT and FQNNGV. V lost 6 bases to trimming and J lost 2 bases; unmatched junction nucleotides: 9. The CDR3 coding sequence is TGTGCCAGCAGTTACGGACAGGGGGCGCGGACCTACGAGCAGTACTTC. It codes for CASSYGQGARTYEQYF.

V is TRBV28 and J is TRBJ2-7; 7 bases fit TRBD1. There are 11 residues in the CDR3. Germline loops: CDR1 MDHEN, CDR2 SYDVKM. V lost 7 bases to trimming and J lost 6 bases; unmatched junction nucleotides: 3. The CDR3 spells CASTAGGEQYF. CDR3 in DNA: TGTGCCAGCACCGCAGGGGGCGAGCAGTACTTC.

The chain is built from TRBV15 and TRBJ1-1; unclear D gene. CDR3 size: 15 residues. V lost 0 bases to trimming and J lost 1 base, with 9 bases between them. Germline V gene data show CDR1 as LNHNV and CDR2 as YYDKDF (reference sequence). The CDR3 sequence: CATSRDHLRNTEAFF. CDR3 nucleotides: TGTGCCACCAGCAGAGACCACCTCCGGAACACTGAAGCTTTCTTT.

The chain employs TRBV6-5 and TRBJ2-3, with TRBD2 matching 8 bases. The length of the CDR3 is 15 residues. From germline, CDR1 is MNHEY and CDR2 SVGAGI. The V segment lost 6 bases and the J segment 3 bases; nucleotides outside the gene matches: 8. As DNA, the CDR3 is TGTGCCAGCAGGGGAAGCGGGGGTTTAACAGATACGCAGTATTTT. Translated: CASRGSGGLTDTQYF.

This clone was seen a single time. V gene TRBV13 combines with J gene TRBJ2-3; D call uncertain. Trimming left V 8 bases short and J 1 base short, with 13 bases between. The CDR3 sequence is 14 residues long. Germline loops: CDR1 PRHDT, CDR2 FYEKMQ (reference sequence). The CDR3 nucleotides read TGTGCCAGCTCCGCCGGCCATGGCACAGATACGCAGTATTTT. Protein product: CASSAGHGTDTQYF. The whole variable domain, filled in from reference TRBV13 and TRBJ2-3, reads AAGVIQSPRHLIKEKRETATLKCYPIPRHDTVYWYQQGPGQDPQFLISFYEKMQSDKGSIPDRFSAQQFSDYHSELNMSSLELGDSALYFCASSAGHGTDTQYFGPGTRLTVL.

V usage is TRBV7-3 and J usage is TRBJ2-3, with D perhaps matching TRBD1 or TRBD2 (6 bases each). The germline V gene has CDR1 SGHTA and CDR2 FQGTGA. This CDR3 has 14 residues. V lost 4 bases, J lost 4 bases, and 12 bases lay in between. In nucleotides, the CDR3 is TGTGCCAGCAGCTCCCGGGGGCCGTCAGATACGCAGTATTTT. Its protein is CASSSRGPSDTQYF.

This sequence joins TRBV27 and TRBJ1-2; 7 bases agree with TRBD1. This CDR3 region has 13 residues. Trimming at V came to 2 bases and at J to 7 bases, leaving 4 bases not matched to a gene. Germline V gene lookup returns CDR1 MNHEY and CDR2 SMNVEV (reference sequence). The DNA of the CDR3 is TGTGCCAGCAGTTTAGTAGGGGGCGGTGGCTACACCTTC. It encodes CASSLVGGGGYTF.

The V gene is TRBV28, the J gene TRBJ1-5; D unresolved. Germline-derived CDR1 and CDR2 are MDHEN and SYDVKM. Between the trimmed V and J ends, which lost 3 bases and 0 bases, there was a span of 12 bases. The CDR3 extends over 16 amino acids. This CDR3 is CASSFPGSHSNQPQHF. The CDR3 DNA is TGTGCCAGCAGTTTCCCCGGCAGCCATAGCAATCAGCCCCAGCATTTT.

This sequence joins TRBV13 and TRBJ2-5, with D uncertain. Germline V gives CDR1 PRHDT, CDR2 FYEKMQ (reference sequence). CDR3 size: 14 residues. The V and J ends lost 5 bases and 5 bases respectively, with 15 bases between them. Written as DNA, the CDR3 is TGTGCCAGCAGCGAAGCCCCGGGCGAGGAGACCCAGTACTTC. It translates to CASSEAPGEETQYF.

The chain uses TRBV6-6 and TRBJ1-1, with 10 bases matching TRBD1. V lost 5 bases and J lost 7; bases outside the gene matches: 10. Germline-derived CDR1 and CDR2 are MNHNY and SVGAGI (reference sequence). This CDR3 has 15 residues. The CDR3 DNA is TGTGCCAGCAGTAACCGGGACAGGGGTACGGATGAAGCTTTCTTT. As protein: CASSNRDRGTDEAFF.

This clone has a single count. CDR3: CASSSGTGELFF. In nucleotides, the CDR3 is TGTGCCAGCAGCTCTGGGACCGGGGAGCTGTTTTTT. This sequence joins TRBV7-3 and TRBJ2-2; D gene uncertain. Trimming shortened V by 4 bases and J by 5 bases, and 5 bases separated the two germline ends. CDR1 and CDR2 from the germline V gene are SGHTA and FQGTGA. The length of the CDR3 is 12 residues.

This clone has a handful of counts. Here the CDR3 DNA reads TGTGCCAGCAGTCAGGCATCCACTGAAGCTTTCTTT. It codes for CASSQASTEAFF. The genes are TRBV6-5 and TRBJ1-1; D unresolved. The V gene's germline CDR1 is MNHEY and CDR2 SVGAGI. CDR3 length: 12 residues. Trimming stripped 5 bases from V and 4 bases from J, with 8 bases between.

V usage is TRBV19 and J usage is TRBJ1-1, with 7 bases lining up with TRBD1. Germline lookup yields CDR1 LNHDA and CDR2 SQIVND (reference sequence). The CDR3 is 15 residues long. After removal of 5 bases from V and 4 bases from J, the junction contained 10 bases not matched to a gene. The CDR3 nucleotides read TGTGCCAGTAGTCCCCGAGGGTCAGGGGGCACTGAAGCTTTCTTT. Amino acid sequence: CASSPRGSGGTEAFF.

This rearrangement joins TRBV6-6 to TRBJ2-1; D is unclear. Germline CDR1 MNHNY, CDR2 SVGAGI (reference sequence). The CDR3 consists of 15 residues. Trimming stripped 6 bases from V and 0 bases from J, with 12 bases between. CDR3 DNA: TGTGCCAGCAGCCCCGCCGTTAGCTCCTACAATGAGCAGTTCTTC. This encodes CASSPAVSSYNEQFF.

The J gene is TRBJ1-1, the V gene TRBV19, with TRBD1 identical over 10 bases. Germline V CDR1 and CDR2: LNHDA, SQIVND (reference sequence). The trim removed 9 bases at V and 1 base at J, leaving 11 bases unmatched. The CDR3 is 16 residues long. For the CDR3, the DNA is TGTGCCAGGACCGGGACAGGGGAGAAGTGGAACACTGAAGCTTTCTTT. It specifies CARTGTGEKWNTEAFF.

The chain joins TRBV30 to TRBJ1-6; D not certain. The germline V gene has CDR1 GTSNPN and CDR2 SVGIG (reference sequence). Deletions cut 5 bases from V and 10 bases from J, with 12 bases between. This CDR3 region has 12 residues. The CDR3 spells CAWSVVGSPLHF. CDR3 nucleotide sequence: TGTGCCTGGTCCGTGGTGGGGTCACCCCTCCACTTT.

The rearrangement joins TRBV4-1 to TRBJ1-2; weak D call: TRBD1 (5 bases). There are 14 residues in the CDR3. V lost 5 bases and J lost 4, with 14 bases in between. Germline lookup yields CDR1 MGHRA and CDR2 YSYEKL. The DNA of the CDR3 is TGCGCCAGCAGCGACCGATCCGGGGGCTATGGCTACACCTTC. This translates into CASSDRSGGYGYTF.

The chain combines TRBV5-1 with TRBJ1-4; possibly TRBD1 for D (5 bases). Germline CDR1 SGHRS, CDR2 YFSETQ. The germline V and J ends were trimmed by 0 bases and 8 bases, with 14 bases remaining between them. The CDR3 sequence is 15 residues long. This CDR3 reads CASSLAGEGIEKLFF. In DNA, the CDR3 is TGCGCCAGCAGCTTGGCGGGGGAGGGAATCGAAAAACTGTTTTTT.

The V gene is TRBV28, the J gene TRBJ1-4, with D perhaps TRBD1 (6 bases). The CDR3 contains 13 residues. CDR1 and CDR2 from the germline V gene are MDHEN and SYDVKM. With 7 bases removed from V and 1 base from J, the gap between germline ends came to 7 bases. The CDR3 is CASTDRTNEKLFF. The CDR3 bases are TGTGCCAGCACGGACAGAACTAATGAAAAACTGTTTTTT.

This clone is labeled as medium-sized. The chain employs TRBV11-2 and TRBJ2-3; TRBD2 agrees at 10 bases. V trimming: 5 bases; J trimming: 6 bases; junction bases outside the gene matches: 11. Germline V gene lookup returns CDR1 SGHAT and CDR2 FQNNGV. CDR3 length: 16 residues. The CDR3 nucleotides are TGTGCCAGCAGCACCTGGACTAGCGGTGACCAGGATACGCAGTATTTT. Translation gives CASSTWTSGDQDTQYF.

The chain uses TRBV6-5 and TRBJ1-2; D gene ambiguous. There are 11 residues in the CDR3. V was pared by 2 bases and J by 4 bases, with 2 bases between. Germline V gene data show CDR1 as MNHEY and CDR2 as SVGAGI. The CDR3 loop is CASSYGYGYTF. CDR3 in DNA: TGTGCCAGCAGTTACGGCTATGGCTACACCTTC.

The chain carries TRBV7-7 and TRBJ2-3, with TRBD1 as a possible D gene (6 bases). CDR3 length: 18 residues. In germline, CDR1 is SSHAT, CDR2 FNYEAQ (reference sequence). V was clipped by 1 base and J by 6 bases, with 23 bases between them. The CDR3: CASSLGFETQGPTDTQYF. The CDR3 nucleotides read TGTGCCAGCAGCTTAGGTTTTGAGACCCAGGGGCCCACCGATACGCAGTATTTT.

This sequence joins TRBV4-2 and TRBJ1-1; D remains ambiguous. Trimming cost V 4 bases and J 4 bases, with 10 bases left between them. The CDR3 has 13 amino acids. In germline, CDR1 is LGHNA, CDR2 YNFKEQ. This CDR3 reads CASSPLRGTEAFF. The CDR3 DNA reads TGTGCCAGCAGCCCCCTACGGGGCACTGAAGCTTTCTTT.

The chain combines TRBV13 with TRBJ1-1; 9 bases match TRBD1. The CDR3 is made up of 14 amino acids. Germline V lookup: CDR1 PRHDT, CDR2 FYEKMQ (reference sequence). V lost 5 bases, J lost 7 bases, and 8 bases stayed unmatched. CDR3 DNA sequence: TGTGCCAGCAGCGGGGGGACAGGGATCATTGAAGCTTTCTTT. This sequence encodes CASSGGTGIIEAFF.

This chain connects TRBV13 to TRBJ1-1; D gene unclear. The ends were cut back, 3 bases at V and 9 bases at J, with 8 bases in the middle. The CDR3 runs to 11 residues. Per the germline V gene, CDR1 is PRHDT and CDR2 is FYEKMQ (reference sequence). CDR3: CASSFGQKAFF. The CDR3 region has the DNA TGTGCCAGCAGCTTTGGGCAAAAAGCTTTCTTT.